The T cell receptor beta chain under discussion was sequenced for a study of blood T cells in healthy people across ages. Points from the study as a whole: Researchers said unsorted PBMCs prevented a conclusive naive versus antigen-experienced comparison.

The donors, healthy Caucasians from Russia, were aged roughly 6 to 90. This clonotype was picked up a small number of times. Its antigen is currently unknown. Then a second PCR, running about 6 to 12 cycles, was carried out with a sample-barcoded 5' primer and a J-beta primer mix. TCRdb re-derived calls from the 5' RACE reads in MiXCR, one entry per CDR3 protein. The data show about 970,000 distinct CDR3 sequences, just over 50% seen once. The germline V gene encodes CDR1 DFQATT and CDR2 SNEGSKA (reference sequence). The V gene end was trimmed by 5 bases and the J gene end by 2 bases; junction bases not matched to a gene: 13. CDR3 size: 16 residues.

V gene TRBV20-1 combines with J gene TRBJ2-7, with TRBD2 matching over 9 bases. This receptor was taken from a woman aged 60-75 years in good health. Sequencing was done on a sample of blood. In DNA form, the CDR3 reads TGCAGTGCTTTCCCCCTTAGCGGGAGTGGGACCTACGAGCAGTACTTC. It yields the protein CSAFPLSGSGTYEQYF.